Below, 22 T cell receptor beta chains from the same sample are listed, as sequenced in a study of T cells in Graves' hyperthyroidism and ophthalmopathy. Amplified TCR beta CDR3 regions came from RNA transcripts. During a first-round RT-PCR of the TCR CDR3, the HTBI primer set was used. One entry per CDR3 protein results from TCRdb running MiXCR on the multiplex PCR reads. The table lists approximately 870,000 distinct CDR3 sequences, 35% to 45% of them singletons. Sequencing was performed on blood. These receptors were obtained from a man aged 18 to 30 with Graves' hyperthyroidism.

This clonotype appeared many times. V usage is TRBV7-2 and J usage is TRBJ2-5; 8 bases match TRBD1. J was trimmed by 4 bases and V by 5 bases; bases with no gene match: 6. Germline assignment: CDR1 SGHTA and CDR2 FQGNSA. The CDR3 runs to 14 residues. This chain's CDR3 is CASSPGTGLETQYF. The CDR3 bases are TGTGCCAGCAGCCCCGGGACAGGCCTAGAGACCCAGTACTTC.

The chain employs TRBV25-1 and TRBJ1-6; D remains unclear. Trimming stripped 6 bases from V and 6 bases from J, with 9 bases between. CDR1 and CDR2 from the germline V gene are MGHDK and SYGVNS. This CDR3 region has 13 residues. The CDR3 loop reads CASSQSGNSPLHF. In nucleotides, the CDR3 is TGTGCCAGCAGCCAGTCCGGTAATTCACCCCTCCACTTT.

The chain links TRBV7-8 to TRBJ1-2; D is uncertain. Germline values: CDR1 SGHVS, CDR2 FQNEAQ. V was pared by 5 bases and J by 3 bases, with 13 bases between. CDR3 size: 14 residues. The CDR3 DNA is TGTGCCAGCAGCCCGGACCGGACGGACTATGGCTACACCTTC. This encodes CASSPDRTDYGYTF.

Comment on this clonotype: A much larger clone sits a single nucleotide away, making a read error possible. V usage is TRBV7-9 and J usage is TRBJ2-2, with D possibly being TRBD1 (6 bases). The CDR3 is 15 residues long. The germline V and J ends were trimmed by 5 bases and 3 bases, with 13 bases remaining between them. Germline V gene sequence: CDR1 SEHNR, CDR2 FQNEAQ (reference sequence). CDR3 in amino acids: CASSSGRGDTGELFF. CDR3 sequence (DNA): TGTGCCAGCAGCAGTGGCAGGGGCGACACCGGGGAGCTGTTTTTT. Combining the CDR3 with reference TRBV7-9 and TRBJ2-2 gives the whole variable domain DTGVSQNPRHKITKRGQNVTFRCDPISEHNRLYWYRQTLGQGPEFLTYFQNEAQLEKSRLLSDRFSAERPKGSFSTLEIQRTEQGDSAMYLCASSSGRGDTGELFFGEGSRLTVL.

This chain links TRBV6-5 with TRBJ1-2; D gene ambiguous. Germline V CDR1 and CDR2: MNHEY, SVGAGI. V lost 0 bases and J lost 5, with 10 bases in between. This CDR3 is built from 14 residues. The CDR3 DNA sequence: TGTGCCAGCAGTTACTCCGCAGCAACTTATGGCTACACCTTC. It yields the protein CASSYSAATYGYTF.

CDR3 loop: CASSYIQGSGYEQYF. The DNA of the CDR3 is TGCGCCAGCAGCTACATACAGGGCTCGGGCTACGAGCAGTACTTC. The chain links TRBV4-1 to TRBJ2-7; D is possibly TRBD1 (6 bases). The V end lost 5 bases, the J end lost 3 bases, and 17 bases lay between the germline ends. The germline V gene encodes CDR1 MGHRA and CDR2 YSYEKL. The CDR3 is made up of 15 amino acids.

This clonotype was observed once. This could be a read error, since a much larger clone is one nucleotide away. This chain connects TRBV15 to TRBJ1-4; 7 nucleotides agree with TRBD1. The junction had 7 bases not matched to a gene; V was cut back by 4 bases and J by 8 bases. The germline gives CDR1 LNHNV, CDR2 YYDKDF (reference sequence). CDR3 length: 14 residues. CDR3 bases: TGTGCCACCAGCACAAACAGGGGCCGGGAAAAACTGTTTTTT. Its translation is CATSTNRGREKLFF.

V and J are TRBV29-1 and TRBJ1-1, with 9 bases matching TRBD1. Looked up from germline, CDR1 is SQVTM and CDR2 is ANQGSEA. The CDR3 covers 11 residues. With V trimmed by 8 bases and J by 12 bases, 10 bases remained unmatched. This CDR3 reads CSLEGDRVTFF. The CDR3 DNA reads TGCAGCTTGGAGGGGGACAGGGTGACTTTCTTT.

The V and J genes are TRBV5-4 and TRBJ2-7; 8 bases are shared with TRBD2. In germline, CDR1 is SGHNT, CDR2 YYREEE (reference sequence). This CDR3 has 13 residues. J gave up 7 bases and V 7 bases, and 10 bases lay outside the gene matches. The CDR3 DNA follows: TGTGCCAGCCGGGACGGGGGGGCCAAAGAGCAGTACTTC. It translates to CASRDGGAKEQYF. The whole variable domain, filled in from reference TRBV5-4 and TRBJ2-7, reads ETGVTQSPTHLIKTRGQQVTLRCSSQSGHNTVSWYQQALGQGPQFIFQYYREEENGRGNFPPRFSGLQFPNYSSELNVNALELDDSALYLCASRDGGAKEQYFGPGTRLTVT.

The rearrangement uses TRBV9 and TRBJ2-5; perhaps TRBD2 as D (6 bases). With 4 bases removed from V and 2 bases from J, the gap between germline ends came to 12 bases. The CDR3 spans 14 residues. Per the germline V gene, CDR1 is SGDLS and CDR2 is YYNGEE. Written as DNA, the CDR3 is TGTGCCAGCAGCCCAGAGGCGGGACAAGAGACCCAGTACTTC. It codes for CASSPEAGQETQYF.

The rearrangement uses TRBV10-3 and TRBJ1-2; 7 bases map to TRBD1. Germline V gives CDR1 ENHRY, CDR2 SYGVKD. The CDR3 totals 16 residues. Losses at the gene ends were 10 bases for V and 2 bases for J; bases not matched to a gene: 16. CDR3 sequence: CASSQSWDRENYGYTF. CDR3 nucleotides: TGTGCCAGCAGCCAGTCCTGGGACAGAGAAAACTATGGCTACACCTTC.

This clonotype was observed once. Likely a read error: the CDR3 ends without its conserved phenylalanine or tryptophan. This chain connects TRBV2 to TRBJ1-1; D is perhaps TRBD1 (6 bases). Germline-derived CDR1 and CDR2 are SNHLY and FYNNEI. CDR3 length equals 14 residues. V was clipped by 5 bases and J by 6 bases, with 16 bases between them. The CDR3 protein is CASSNRDKNPEAFL. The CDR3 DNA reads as TGTGCCAGCAGTAACCGGGACAAAAATCCTGAAGCTTTCCTC.

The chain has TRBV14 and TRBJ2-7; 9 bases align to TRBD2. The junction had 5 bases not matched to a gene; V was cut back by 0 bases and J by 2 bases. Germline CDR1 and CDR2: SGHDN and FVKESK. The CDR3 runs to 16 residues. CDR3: CASSQDHLAGPYEQYF. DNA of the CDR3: TGTGCCAGCAGCCAAGATCACCTAGCGGGGCCCTACGAGCAGTACTTC.

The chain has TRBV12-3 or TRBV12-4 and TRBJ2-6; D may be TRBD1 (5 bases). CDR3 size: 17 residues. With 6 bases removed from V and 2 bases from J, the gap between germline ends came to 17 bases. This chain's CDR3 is CASSQGDSFTGANVLTF. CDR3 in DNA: TGTGCCAGCAGCCAAGGTGACAGTTTCACTGGGGCCAACGTCCTGACTTTC.

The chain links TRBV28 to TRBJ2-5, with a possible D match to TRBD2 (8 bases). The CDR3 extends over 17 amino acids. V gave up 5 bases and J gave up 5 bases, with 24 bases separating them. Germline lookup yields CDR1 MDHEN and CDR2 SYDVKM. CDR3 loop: CASSDTGAAGGWETQYF. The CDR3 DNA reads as TGTGCCAGCAGTGACACAGGGGCTGCGGGAGGTTGGGAGACCCAGTACTTC.

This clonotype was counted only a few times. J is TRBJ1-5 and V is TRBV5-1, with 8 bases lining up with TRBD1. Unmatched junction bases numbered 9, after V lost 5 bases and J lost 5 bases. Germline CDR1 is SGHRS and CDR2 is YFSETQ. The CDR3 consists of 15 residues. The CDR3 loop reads CASSRTGSPDQPQHF. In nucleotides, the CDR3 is TGCGCCAGCAGTAGGACAGGGTCACCCGATCAGCCCCAGCATTTT.

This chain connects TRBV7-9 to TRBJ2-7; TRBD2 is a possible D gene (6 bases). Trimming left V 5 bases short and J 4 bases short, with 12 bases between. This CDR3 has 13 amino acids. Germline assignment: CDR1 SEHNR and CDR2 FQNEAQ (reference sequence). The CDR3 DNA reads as TGTGCCAGCAGCCAAGGTCGGGAGTACGAGCAGTACTTC. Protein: CASSQGREYEQYF.

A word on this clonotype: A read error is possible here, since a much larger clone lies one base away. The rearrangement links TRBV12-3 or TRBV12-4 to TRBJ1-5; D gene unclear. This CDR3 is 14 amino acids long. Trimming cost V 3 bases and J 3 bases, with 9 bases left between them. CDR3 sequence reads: CASSLEAINQPQHF. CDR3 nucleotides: TGTGCCAGCAGTTTGGAGGCTATCAATCAGCCCCAGCATTTT.

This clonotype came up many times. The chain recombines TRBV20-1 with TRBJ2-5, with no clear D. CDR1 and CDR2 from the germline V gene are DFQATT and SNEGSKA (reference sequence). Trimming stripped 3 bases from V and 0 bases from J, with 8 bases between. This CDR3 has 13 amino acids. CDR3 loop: CSARGWYQETQYF. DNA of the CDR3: TGCAGTGCTAGGGGTTGGTACCAAGAGACCCAGTACTTC.

The CDR3 is CASSEAQETQYF. The DNA for the CDR3 is TGTGCCAGCAGTGAAGCGCAAGAGACCCAGTACTTC. This chain joins TRBV2 and TRBJ2-5; D call uncertain. With 0 bases removed from V and 2 bases from J, the gap between germline ends came to 1 base. Germline V lookup: CDR1 SNHLY, CDR2 FYNNEI. CDR3 length: 12 amino acids.

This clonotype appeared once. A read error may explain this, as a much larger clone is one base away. CDR3: CSVGAGLGLGETQYF. The CDR3 DNA follows: TGCAGCGTTGGAGCGGGACTTGGGTTGGGAGAGACCCAGTACTTC. V usage is TRBV29-1 and J usage is TRBJ2-5; 7 nucleotides match TRBD2. Trimming removed 4 bases from V and 4 bases from J; junction bases left unmatched: 12. The CDR3 has 15 amino acids. Germline values: CDR1 SQVTM, CDR2 ANQGSEA.

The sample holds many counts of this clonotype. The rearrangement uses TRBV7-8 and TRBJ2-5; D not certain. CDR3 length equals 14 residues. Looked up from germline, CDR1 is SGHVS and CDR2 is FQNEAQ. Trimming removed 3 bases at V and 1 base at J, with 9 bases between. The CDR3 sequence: CASSFGGPQETQYF. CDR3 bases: TGTGCCAGCAGCTTTGGCGGACCCCAAGAGACCCAGTACTTC.